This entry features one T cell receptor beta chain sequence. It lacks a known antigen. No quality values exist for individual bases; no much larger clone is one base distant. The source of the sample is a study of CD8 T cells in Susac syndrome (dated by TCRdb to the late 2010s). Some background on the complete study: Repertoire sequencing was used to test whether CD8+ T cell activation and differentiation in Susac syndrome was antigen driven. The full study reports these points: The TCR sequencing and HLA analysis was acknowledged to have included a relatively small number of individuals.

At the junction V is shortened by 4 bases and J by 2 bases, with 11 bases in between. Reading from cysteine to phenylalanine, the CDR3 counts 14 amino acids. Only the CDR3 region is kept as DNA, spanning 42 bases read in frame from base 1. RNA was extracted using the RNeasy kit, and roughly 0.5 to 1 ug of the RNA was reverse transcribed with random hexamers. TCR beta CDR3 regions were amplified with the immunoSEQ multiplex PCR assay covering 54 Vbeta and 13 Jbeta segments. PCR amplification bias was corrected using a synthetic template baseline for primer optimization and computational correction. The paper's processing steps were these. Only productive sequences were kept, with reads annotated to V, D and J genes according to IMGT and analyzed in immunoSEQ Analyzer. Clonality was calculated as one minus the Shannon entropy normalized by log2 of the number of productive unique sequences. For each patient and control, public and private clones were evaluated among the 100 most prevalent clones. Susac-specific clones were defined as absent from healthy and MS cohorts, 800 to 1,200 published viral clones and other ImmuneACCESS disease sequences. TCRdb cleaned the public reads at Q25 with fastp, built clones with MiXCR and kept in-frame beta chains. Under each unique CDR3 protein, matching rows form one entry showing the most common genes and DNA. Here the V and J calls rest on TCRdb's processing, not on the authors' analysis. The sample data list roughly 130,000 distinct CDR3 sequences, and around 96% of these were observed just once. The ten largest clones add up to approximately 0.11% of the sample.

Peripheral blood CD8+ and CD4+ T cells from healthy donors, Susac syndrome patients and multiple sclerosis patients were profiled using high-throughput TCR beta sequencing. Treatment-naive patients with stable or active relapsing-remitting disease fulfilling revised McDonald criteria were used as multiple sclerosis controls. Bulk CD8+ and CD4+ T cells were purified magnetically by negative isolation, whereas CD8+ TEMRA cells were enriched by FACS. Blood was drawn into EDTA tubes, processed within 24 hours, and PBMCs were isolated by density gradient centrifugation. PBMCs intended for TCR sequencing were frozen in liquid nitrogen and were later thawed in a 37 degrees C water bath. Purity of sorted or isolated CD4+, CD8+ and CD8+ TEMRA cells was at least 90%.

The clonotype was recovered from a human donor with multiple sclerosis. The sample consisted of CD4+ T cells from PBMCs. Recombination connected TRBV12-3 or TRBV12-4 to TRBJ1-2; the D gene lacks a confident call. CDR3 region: CASSSLTGNYGYTF. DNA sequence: TGTGCCAGCAGTTCCTTGACTGGCAACTATGGCTACACCTTC.